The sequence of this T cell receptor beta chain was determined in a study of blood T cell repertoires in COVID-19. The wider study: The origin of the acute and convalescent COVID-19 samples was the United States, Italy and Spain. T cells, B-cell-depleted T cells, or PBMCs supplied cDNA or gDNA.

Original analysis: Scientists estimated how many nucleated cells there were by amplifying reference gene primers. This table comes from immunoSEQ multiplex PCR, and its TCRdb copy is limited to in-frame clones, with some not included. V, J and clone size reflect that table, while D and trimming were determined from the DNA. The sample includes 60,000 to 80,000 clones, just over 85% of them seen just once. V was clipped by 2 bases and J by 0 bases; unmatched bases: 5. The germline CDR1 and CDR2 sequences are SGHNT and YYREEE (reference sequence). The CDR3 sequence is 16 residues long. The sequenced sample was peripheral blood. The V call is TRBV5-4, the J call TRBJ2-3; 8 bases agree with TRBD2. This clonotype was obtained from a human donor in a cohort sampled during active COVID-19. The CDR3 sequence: CASSLGSGASTDTQYF. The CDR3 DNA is TGTGCCAGCAGCTTAGGTAGCGGGGCCAGCACAGATACGCAGTATTTT.